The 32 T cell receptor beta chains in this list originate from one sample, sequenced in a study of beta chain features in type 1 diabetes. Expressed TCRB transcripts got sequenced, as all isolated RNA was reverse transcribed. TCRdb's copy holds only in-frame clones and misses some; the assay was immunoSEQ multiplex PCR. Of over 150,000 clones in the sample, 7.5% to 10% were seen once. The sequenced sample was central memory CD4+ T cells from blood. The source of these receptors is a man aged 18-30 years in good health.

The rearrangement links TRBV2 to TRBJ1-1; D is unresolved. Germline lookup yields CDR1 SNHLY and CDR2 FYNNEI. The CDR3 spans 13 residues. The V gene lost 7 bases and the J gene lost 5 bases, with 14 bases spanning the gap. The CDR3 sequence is CASNPERSTEAFF. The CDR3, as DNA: TGTGCCAGCAATCCCGAACGGTCGACTGAAGCTTTCTTT.

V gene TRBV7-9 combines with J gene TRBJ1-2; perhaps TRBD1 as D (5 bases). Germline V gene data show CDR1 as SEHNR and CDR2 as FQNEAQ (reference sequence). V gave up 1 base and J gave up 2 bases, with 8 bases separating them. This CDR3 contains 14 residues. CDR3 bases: TGTGCCAGCAGCTTAGGACAGACCAACTATGGCTACACCTTC. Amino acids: CASSLGQTNYGYTF.

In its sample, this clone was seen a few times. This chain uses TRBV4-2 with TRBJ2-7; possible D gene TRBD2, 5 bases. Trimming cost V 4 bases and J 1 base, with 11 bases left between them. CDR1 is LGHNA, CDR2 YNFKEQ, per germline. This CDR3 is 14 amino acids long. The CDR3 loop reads CASSPRVGSYEQYF. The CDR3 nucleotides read TGTGCCAGCAGCCCGAGGGTCGGTTCCTACGAGCAGTACTTC.

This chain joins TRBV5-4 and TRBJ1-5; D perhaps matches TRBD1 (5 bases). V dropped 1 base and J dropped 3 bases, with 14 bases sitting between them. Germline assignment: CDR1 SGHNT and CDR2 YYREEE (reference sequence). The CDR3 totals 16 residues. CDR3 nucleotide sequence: TGTGCCAGCAGCTTGCTTGGGGCAGGCGTCAATCAGCCCCAGCATTTT. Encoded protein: CASSLLGAGVNQPQHF.

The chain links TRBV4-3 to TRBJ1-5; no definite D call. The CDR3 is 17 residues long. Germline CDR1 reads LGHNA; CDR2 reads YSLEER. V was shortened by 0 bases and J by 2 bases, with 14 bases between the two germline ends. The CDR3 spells CASSQDVARVGNQPQHF. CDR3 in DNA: TGCGCCAGCAGCCAAGATGTGGCCCGGGTCGGCAATCAGCCCCAGCATTTT.

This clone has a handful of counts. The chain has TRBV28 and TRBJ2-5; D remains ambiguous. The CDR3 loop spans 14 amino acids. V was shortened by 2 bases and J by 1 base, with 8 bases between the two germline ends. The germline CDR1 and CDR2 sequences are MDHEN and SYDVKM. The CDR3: CASSLGGSQETQYF. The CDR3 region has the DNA TGTGCCAGCAGTTTAGGCGGAAGCCAAGAGACCCAGTACTTC.

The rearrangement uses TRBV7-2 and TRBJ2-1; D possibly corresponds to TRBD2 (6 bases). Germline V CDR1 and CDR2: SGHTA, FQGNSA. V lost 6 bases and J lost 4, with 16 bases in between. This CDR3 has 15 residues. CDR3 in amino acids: CASSLSGQNYNEQFF. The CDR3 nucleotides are TGTGCCAGCAGTCTTAGCGGCCAAAATTACAATGAGCAGTTCTTC.

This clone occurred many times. The CDR3, as DNA: TGTGCCAGCAGCGTAGGACCGGGGGAGATTCAGTACTTC. Amino acids: CASSVGPGEIQYF. The chain links TRBV9 to TRBJ2-4; tentative D call: TRBD2 (6 bases). The germline gives CDR1 SGDLS, CDR2 YYNGEE. Trimming shortened V by 0 bases and J by 10 bases, and 11 bases separated the two germline ends. This CDR3 is built from 13 residues.

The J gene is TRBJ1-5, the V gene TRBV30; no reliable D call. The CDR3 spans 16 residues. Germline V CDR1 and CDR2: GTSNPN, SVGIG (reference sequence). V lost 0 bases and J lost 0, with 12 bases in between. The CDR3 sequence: CAWSVASALSNQPQHF. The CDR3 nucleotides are TGTGCCTGGAGTGTAGCGAGCGCCCTTAGCAATCAGCCCCAGCATTTT.

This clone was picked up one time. CDR3 in DNA: TGTGCCAGCAGCCATTATCAACGTACAGGGGACATTCAGTACTTC. Translating gives CASSHYQRTGDIQYF. The chain employs TRBV5-6 and TRBJ2-4; 7 positions agree with TRBD1. Germline lookup yields CDR1 SGHDT and CDR2 YYEEEE. The trim removed 4 bases at V and 8 bases at J, leaving 12 bases unmatched. The CDR3 totals 15 residues.

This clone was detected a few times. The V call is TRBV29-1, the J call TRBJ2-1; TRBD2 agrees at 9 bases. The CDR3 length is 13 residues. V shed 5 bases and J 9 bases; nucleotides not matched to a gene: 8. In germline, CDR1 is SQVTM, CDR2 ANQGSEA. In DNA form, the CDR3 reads TGCAGCGTTTCTCGCGGGGGGGCGGGTGAGCAGTTCTTC. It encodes CSVSRGGAGEQFF.

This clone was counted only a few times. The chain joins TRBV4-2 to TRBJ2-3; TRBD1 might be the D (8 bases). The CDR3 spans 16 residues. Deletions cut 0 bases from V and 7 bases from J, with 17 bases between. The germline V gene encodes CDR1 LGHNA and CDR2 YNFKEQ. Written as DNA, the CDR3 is TGTGCCAGCAGCCAAGAGCACAGGGGGGGAGAAAATACGCAGTATTTT. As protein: CASSQEHRGGENTQYF.

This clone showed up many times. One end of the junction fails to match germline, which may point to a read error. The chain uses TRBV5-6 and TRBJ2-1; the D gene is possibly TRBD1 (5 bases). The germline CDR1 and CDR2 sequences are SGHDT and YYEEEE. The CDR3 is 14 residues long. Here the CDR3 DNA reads TGTGCCAGCACCTTGGTGGGGCGGTACAATGAGCAGTTCTTC. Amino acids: CASTLVGRYNEQFF.

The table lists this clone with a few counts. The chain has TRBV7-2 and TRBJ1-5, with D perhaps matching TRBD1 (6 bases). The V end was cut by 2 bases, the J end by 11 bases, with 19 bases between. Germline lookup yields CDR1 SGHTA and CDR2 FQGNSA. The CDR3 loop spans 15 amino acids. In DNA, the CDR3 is TGTGCCAGCAGCTTAACGACAGAGCAGGGGTATTCCCAGCATTTT. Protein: CASSLTTEQGYSQHF.

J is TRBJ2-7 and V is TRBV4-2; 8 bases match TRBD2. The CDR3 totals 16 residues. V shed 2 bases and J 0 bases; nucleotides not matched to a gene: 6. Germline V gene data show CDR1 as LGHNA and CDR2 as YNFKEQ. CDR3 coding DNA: TGTGCCAGCAGCCAACGTAGCGGGAAGAGCTCCTACGAGCAGTACTTC. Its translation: CASSQRSGKSSYEQYF.

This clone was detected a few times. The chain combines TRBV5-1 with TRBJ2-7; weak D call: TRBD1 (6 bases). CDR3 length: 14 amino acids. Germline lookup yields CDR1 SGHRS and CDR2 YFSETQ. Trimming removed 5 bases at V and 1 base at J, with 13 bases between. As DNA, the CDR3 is TGCGCCAGCAGGATGGACAGTGGATCCTACGAGCAGTACTTC. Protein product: CASRMDSGSYEQYF. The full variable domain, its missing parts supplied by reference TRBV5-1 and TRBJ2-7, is KAGVTQTPRYLIKTRGQQVTLSCSPISGHRSVSWYQQTPGQGLQFLFEYFSETQRNKGNFPGRFSGRQFSNSRSEMNVSTLELGDSALYLCASRMDSGSYEQYFGPGTRLTVT.

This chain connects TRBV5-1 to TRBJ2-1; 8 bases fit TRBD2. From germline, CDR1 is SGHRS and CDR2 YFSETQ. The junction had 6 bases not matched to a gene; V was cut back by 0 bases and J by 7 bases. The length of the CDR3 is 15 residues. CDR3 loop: CASSLVGLVFNEQFF. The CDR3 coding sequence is TGCGCCAGCAGCTTGGTGGGACTAGTATTTAATGAGCAGTTCTTC.

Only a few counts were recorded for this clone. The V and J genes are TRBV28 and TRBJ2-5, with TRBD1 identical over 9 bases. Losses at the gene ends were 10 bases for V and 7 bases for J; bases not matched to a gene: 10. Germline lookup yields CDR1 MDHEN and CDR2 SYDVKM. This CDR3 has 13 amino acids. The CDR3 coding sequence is TGTGCCACCGTGGGACAGGGATTTTGGACCCAGTACTTC. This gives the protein CATVGQGFWTQYF.

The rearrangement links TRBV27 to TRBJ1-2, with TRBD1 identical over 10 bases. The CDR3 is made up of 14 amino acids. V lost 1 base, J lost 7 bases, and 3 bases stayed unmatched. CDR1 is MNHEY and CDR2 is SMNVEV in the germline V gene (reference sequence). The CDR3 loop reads CASSLFRDRGGYTF. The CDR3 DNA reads TGTGCCAGCAGTTTATTCCGGGACAGGGGTGGCTACACCTTC.

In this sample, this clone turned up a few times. DNA of the CDR3: TGTGCCAGCAGCTTAGGGGCTGCCTACTACAATGAGCAGTTCTTC. It specifies CASSLGAAYYNEQFF. This chain connects TRBV11-3 to TRBJ2-1; D uncertain. The CDR3 length is 15 residues. Trimming took 1 base from V and 3 from J, leaving 10 bases between them. Germline V CDR1 and CDR2: SGHNT, YENEEA. The full variable domain, in which reference TRBV11-3 and TRBJ2-1 provide the parts outside the CDR3, is EAGVVQSPRYKIIEKKQPVAFWCNPISGHNTLYWYLQNLGQGPELLIRYENEEAVDDSQLPKDRFSAERLKGVDSTLKIQPAELGDSAVYLCASSLGAAYYNEQFFGPGTRLTVL.

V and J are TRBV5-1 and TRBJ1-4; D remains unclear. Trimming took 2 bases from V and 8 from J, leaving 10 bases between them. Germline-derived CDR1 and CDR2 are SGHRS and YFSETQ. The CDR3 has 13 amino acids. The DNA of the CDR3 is TGCGCCAGCAGCTTCTTAGGCGGAGAAAAACTGTTTTTT. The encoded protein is CASSFLGGEKLFF.

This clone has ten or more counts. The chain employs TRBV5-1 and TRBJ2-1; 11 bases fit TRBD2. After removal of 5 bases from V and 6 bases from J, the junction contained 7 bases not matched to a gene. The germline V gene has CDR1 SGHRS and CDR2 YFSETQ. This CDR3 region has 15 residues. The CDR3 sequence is CASRPTSGVSNEQFF. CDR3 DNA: TGCGCCAGCAGGCCGACTAGCGGGGTTAGCAATGAGCAGTTCTTC. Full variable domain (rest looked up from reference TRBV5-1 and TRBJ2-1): KAGVTQTPRYLIKTRGQQVTLSCSPISGHRSVSWYQQTPGQGLQFLFEYFSETQRNKGNFPGRFSGRQFSNSRSEMNVSTLELGDSALYLCASRPTSGVSNEQFFGPGTRLTVL.

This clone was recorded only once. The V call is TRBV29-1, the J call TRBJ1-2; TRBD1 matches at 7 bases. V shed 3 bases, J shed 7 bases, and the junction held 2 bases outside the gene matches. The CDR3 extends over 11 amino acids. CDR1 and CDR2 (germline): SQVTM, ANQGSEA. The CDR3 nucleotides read TGCAGCGTTGACTCAGGGGGTGGCTACACCTTC. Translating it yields CSVDSGGGYTF. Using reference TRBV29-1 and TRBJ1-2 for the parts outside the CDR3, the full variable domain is SAVISQKPSRDICQRGTSLTIQCQVDSQVTMMFWYRQQPGQSLTLIATANQGSEATYESGFVIDKFPISRPNLTFSTLTVSNMSPEDSSIYLCSVDSGGGYTFGSGTRLTVV.

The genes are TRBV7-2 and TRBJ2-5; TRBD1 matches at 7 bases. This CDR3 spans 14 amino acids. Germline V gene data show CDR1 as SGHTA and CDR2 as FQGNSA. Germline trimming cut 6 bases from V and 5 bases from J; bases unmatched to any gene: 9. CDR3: CASRERGRGETQYF. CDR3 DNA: TGTGCCAGCAGGGAGAGGGGGCGCGGTGAGACCCAGTACTTC.

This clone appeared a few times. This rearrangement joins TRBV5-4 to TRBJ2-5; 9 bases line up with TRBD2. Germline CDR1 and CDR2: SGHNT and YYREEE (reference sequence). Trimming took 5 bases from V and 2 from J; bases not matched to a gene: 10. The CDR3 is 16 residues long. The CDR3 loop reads CASSGSGGLQQETQYF. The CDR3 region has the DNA TGTGCCAGCAGTGGTAGCGGGGGCCTCCAACAAGAGACCCAGTACTTC.

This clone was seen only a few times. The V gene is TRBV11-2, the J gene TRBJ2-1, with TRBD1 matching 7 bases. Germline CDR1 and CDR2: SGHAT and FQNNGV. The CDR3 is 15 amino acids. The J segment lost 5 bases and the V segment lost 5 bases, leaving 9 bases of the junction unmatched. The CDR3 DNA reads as TGTGCCAGCAGCAGAGGACAGGTCGGGGACAATGAGCAGTTCTTC. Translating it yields CASSRGQVGDNEQFF.

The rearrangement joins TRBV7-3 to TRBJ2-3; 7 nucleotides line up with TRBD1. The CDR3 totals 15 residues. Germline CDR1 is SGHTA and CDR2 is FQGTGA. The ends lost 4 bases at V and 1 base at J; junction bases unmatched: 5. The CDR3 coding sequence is TGTGCCAGCAGCTCCTCGGACAGGCGCACAGATACGCAGTATTTT. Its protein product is CASSSSDRRTDTQYF.

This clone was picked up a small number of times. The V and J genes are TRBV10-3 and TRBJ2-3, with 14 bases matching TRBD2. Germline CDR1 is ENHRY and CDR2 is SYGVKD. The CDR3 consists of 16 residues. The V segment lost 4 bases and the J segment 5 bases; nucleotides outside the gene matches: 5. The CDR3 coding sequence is TGTGCCATCAGTGCCGGACTAGCGGGGGGTTTAGATACGCAGTATTTT. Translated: CAISAGLAGGLDTQYF.

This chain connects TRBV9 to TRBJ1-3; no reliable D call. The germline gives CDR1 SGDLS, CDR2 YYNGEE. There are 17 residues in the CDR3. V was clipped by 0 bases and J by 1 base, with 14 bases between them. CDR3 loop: CASSVGRTRTSGNTIYF. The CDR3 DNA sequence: TGTGCCAGCAGCGTAGGTCGGACTCGAACATCTGGAAACACCATATATTTT.

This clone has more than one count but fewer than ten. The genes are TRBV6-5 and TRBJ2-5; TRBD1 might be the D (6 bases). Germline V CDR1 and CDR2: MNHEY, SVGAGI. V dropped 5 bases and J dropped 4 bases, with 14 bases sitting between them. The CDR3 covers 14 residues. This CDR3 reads CASSRTGLLETQYF. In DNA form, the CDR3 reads TGTGCCAGCAGTCGAACAGGGTTGCTAGAGACCCAGTACTTC.

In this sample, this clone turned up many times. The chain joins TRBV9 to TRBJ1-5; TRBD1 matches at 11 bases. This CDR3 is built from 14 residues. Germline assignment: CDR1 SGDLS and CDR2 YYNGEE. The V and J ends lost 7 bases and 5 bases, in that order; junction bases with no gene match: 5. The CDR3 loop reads CASAPGQGDQPQHF. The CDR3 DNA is TGTGCCAGCGCACCGGGACAGGGGGATCAGCCCCAGCATTTT. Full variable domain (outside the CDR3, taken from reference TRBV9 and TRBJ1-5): DSGVTQTPKHLITATGQRVTLRCSPRSGDLSVYWYQQSLDQGLQFLIQYYNGEERAKGNILERFSAQQFPDLHSELNLSSLELGDSALYFCASAPGQGDQPQHFGDGTRLSIL.

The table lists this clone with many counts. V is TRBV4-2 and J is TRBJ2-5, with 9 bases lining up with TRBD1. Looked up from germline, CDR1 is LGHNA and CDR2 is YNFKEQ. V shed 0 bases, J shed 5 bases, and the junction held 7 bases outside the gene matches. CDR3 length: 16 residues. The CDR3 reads CASSQDLQGAGETQYF. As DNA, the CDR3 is TGTGCCAGCAGCCAAGACCTACAGGGGGCGGGTGAGACCCAGTACTTC.